Below are 30 T cell receptor beta chains sequenced from a single sample in a study of blood T cell repertoires in COVID-19. Libraries were prepared by immunoSEQ multiplex PCR; TCRdb keeps only in-frame clonotypes and omits some of them. Of about 98,000 clones listed, about 80% were seen once; the top ten hold approximately 10%. The sample comprised peripheral blood. The receptors shown here come from a man between 70 and 80 years old with active or convalescent COVID-19.

The genes are TRBV7-9 and TRBJ1-2; 9 positions agree with TRBD1. The junction had 11 bases not matched to a gene; V was cut back by 5 bases and J by 1 base. Germline loops: CDR1 SEHNR, CDR2 FQNEAQ (reference sequence). The CDR3 totals 17 residues. CDR3 protein: CASSLGQGIEVNYGYTF. The DNA of the CDR3 is TGTGCCAGCAGCCTAGGACAGGGGATCGAGGTTAACTATGGCTACACCTTC.

This chain uses TRBV7-9 with TRBJ2-7, with TRBD1 matching over 8 bases. The CDR3 is 14 amino acids. CDR1 is SEHNR, CDR2 FQNEAQ, per germline (reference sequence). After removal of 5 bases from V and 3 bases from J, the junction contained 6 bases not matched to a gene. CDR3 sequence reads: CASSRDRGYYEQYF. In DNA form, the CDR3 reads TGTGCCAGCAGCAGAGACAGGGGCTACTACGAGCAGTACTTC. Using reference TRBV7-9 and TRBJ2-7 for the parts outside the CDR3, the full variable domain is DTGVSQNPRHKITKRGQNVTFRCDPISEHNRLYWYRQTLGQGPEFLTYFQNEAQLEKSRLLSDRFSAERPKGSFSTLEIQRTEQGDSAMYLCASSRDRGYYEQYFGPGTRLTVT.

This clone was counted once. This chain links TRBV27 with TRBJ1-1; D not resolved. CDR3 length: 15 amino acids. The V gene lost 0 bases and the J gene lost 0 bases, with 8 bases spanning the gap. Germline CDR1 is MNHEY and CDR2 is SMNVEV (reference sequence). The CDR3 spells CASSLSPGMNTEAFF. The CDR3 DNA follows: TGTGCCAGCAGTTTATCGCCGGGGATGAACACTGAAGCTTTCTTT.

For this clone: The same CDR3 also results from other DNA sequences found in this sample. The CDR3 protein is CASSPGNYGYTF. CDR3 nucleotide sequence: TGTGCCAGCAGTCCGGGGAACTATGGCTACACCTTC. The V gene is TRBV12-3 or TRBV12-4, the J gene TRBJ1-2; the D is unclear. CDR3 size: 12 residues. Trimming took off 5 bases at V and 2 bases at J, with 6 bases between the two ends.

J is TRBJ1-6 and V is TRBV5-4, with 7 positions matching TRBD1. The ends lost 1 base at V and 7 bases at J; junction bases unmatched: 2. This CDR3 region has 14 residues. The germline V gene encodes CDR1 SGHNT and CDR2 YYREEE (reference sequence). CDR3 protein: CASSLRGGNSPLHF. The CDR3 DNA reads as TGTGCCAGCAGCTTGCGAGGGGGCAATTCACCCCTCCACTTT.

This rearrangement joins TRBV6-5 to TRBJ2-1; 10 bases are a match to TRBD1. The CDR3 spans 15 residues. The germline gives CDR1 MNHEY, CDR2 SVGAGI. J lost 6 bases, V lost 5 bases, and 7 bases had no gene match. The CDR3 sequence: CASSPGTGAINEQFF. CDR3 nucleotide sequence: TGTGCCAGCAGTCCCGGGACAGGGGCCATCAATGAGCAGTTCTTC.

The CDR3 DNA reads as TGTGCCAGCAGCGTCGACAGGGGTGCTGAGACCCAGTACTTC. Its translation: CASSVDRGAETQYF. The chain combines TRBV9 with TRBJ2-5, with TRBD1 identical over 8 bases. CDR1 is SGDLS, CDR2 YYNGEE, per germline. This CDR3 region has 14 residues. J lost 5 bases, V lost 2 bases, and 5 bases had no gene match.

This clone has just one count. This rearrangement joins TRBV2 to TRBJ1-1; TRBD1 matches 9 bases. The CDR3 consists of 13 residues. Germline assignment: CDR1 SNHLY and CDR2 FYNNEI. The ends lost 6 bases at V and 12 bases at J; junction bases unmatched: 11. The CDR3 DNA reads TGTGCCAGCAGGGGGGATACAGGGGGCCTAACTTTCTTT. Its translation is CASRGDTGGLTFF.

The chain uses TRBV19 and TRBJ2-3; 9 nucleotides match TRBD1. J lost 2 bases, V lost 5 bases, and 2 bases had no gene match. This CDR3 spans 14 amino acids. Per germline, CDR1 LNHDA and CDR2 SQIVND (reference sequence). For the CDR3, the DNA is TGTGCCAGTAGTCGGACAGGGGACACAGATACGCAGTATTTT. It encodes CASSRTGDTDTQYF. Looking up the rest from reference TRBV19 and TRBJ2-3 gives the full variable domain: DGGITQSPKYLFRKEGQNVTLSCEQNLNHDAMYWYRQDPGQGLRLIYYSQIVNDFQKGDIAEGYSVSREKKESFPLTVTSAQKNPTAFYLCASSRTGDTDTQYFGPGTRLTVL.

This sequence joins TRBV6-2 or TRBV6-3 and TRBJ2-1, with a possible D match to TRBD1 (5 bases). Trimming left V 2 bases short and J 2 bases short, with 10 bases between. Germline CDR1 reads MNHEY; CDR2 reads SVGEGT. This CDR3 is 15 amino acids long. CDR3 bases: TGTGCCAGCAGTTACGGGCAGGGCACCTACAATGAGCAGTTCTTC. Translating gives CASSYGQGTYNEQFF.

This CDR3 reads CASSKGGQGCGELFF. The CDR3 bases are TGTGCCAGCAGCAAAGGGGGACAGGGCTGCGGGGAGCTGTTTTTT. The chain employs TRBV21-1 and TRBJ2-2; the D call in the table, TRBD1, was not verified against the DNA. TRBV21-1 is assigned pseudogene status. This CDR3 has 15 residues.

The chain employs TRBV11-3 and TRBJ2-1, with 11 nucleotides matching TRBD2. CDR3 length: 15 residues. Germline V gene sequence: CDR1 SGHNT, CDR2 YENEEA. V lost 4 bases to trimming and J lost 7 bases; unmatched junction nucleotides: 6. CDR3 sequence reads: CASSWVAGGANEQFF. The CDR3 DNA is TGTGCCAGCAGCTGGGTAGCGGGGGGGGCGAATGAGCAGTTCTTC.

This clone appeared once. The genes are TRBV7-2 and TRBJ2-1; D might be TRBD2 (7 bases). The germline CDR1 and CDR2 sequences are SGHTA and FQGNSA. V was clipped by 5 bases and J by 1 base, with 12 bases between them. The CDR3 spans 15 residues. The CDR3 is CASSEGGVSYNEQFF. In nucleotides, the CDR3 is TGTGCCAGCAGCGAGGGGGGGGTTTCCTACAATGAGCAGTTCTTC.

The chain joins TRBV7-2 to TRBJ1-1; D unresolved. CDR1 is SGHTA, CDR2 FQGNSA, per germline. The V gene lost 8 bases and the J gene lost 6 bases, with 10 bases spanning the gap. The CDR3 is 11 residues long. The CDR3 protein is CASARGSEAFF. DNA of the CDR3: TGTGCCAGCGCTCGGGGTTCTGAAGCTTTCTTT.

This chain joins TRBV7-2 and TRBJ2-7; TRBD2 matches at 10 bases. CDR1 SGHTA and CDR2 FQGNSA come from the germline V gene. This CDR3 has 17 amino acids. Trimming at V came to 6 bases and at J to 0 bases, leaving 11 bases not matched to a gene. Here the CDR3 reads CASSSYGPSGGSYEQYF. The CDR3 DNA reads TGTGCCAGCAGTTCTTACGGGCCTAGCGGGGGCTCCTACGAGCAGTACTTC. Full variable domain (outside the CDR3, taken from reference TRBV7-2 and TRBJ2-7): GAGVSQSPSNKVTEKGKDVELRCDPISGHTALYWYRQSLGQGLEFLIYFQGNSAPDKSGLPSDRFSAERTGGSVSTLTIQRTQQEDSAVYLCASSSYGPSGGSYEQYFGPGTRLTVT.

This chain links TRBV6-5 with TRBJ1-2; tentatively, D is TRBD1 (5 bases). With 7 bases removed from V and 5 bases from J, the gap between germline ends came to 14 bases. Germline assignment: CDR1 MNHEY and CDR2 SVGAGI. This CDR3 has 13 amino acids. The CDR3, as DNA: TGTGCCAGCAAAAAAGGGGCAGGGTATGGCTACACCTTC. Protein: CASKKGAGYGYTF.

CDR3 nucleotide sequence: TGCAGTGCTAGTAAGACAGGGAGGACTGAAGCTTTCTTT. Protein product: CSASKTGRTEAFF. The genes are TRBV20-1 and TRBJ1-1; 7 bases align to TRBD1. The CDR3 totals 13 residues. Germline CDR1 is DFQATT and CDR2 is SNEGSKA (reference sequence). Trimming at V came to 3 bases and at J to 5 bases, leaving 6 bases not matched to a gene.

J is TRBJ2-2 and V is TRBV4-3; no reliable D call. Trimming removed 2 bases from V and 2 bases from J, with 3 bases in between. The CDR3 length is 13 residues. Germline V CDR1 and CDR2: LGHNA, YSLEER. DNA for the CDR3: TGCGCCAGCAGCCAAACTAACACCGGGGAGCTGTTTTTT. Protein sequence: CASSQTNTGELFF.

The chain combines TRBV7-9 with TRBJ2-7, with 7 bases aligning to TRBD1. CDR3 length: 13 residues. Germline-derived CDR1 and CDR2 are SEHNR and FQNEAQ (reference sequence). V trimming: 6 bases; J trimming: 2 bases; junction bases outside the gene matches: 4. The CDR3 sequence: CASSGTATYEQYF. Here the CDR3 DNA reads TGTGCCAGCAGTGGGACAGCCACCTACGAGCAGTACTTC.

J is TRBJ2-2 and V is TRBV5-1; 8 bases agree with TRBD1. Trimming removed 4 bases from V and 5 bases from J; junction bases left unmatched: 4. CDR3 length: 14 residues. The germline V gene has CDR1 SGHRS and CDR2 YFSETQ. CDR3 in amino acids: CASSQGAWTGELFF. In DNA, the CDR3 is TGCGCCAGCAGCCAGGGGGCGTGGACCGGGGAGCTGTTTTTT.

The sample holds a few counts of this clone. CDR3 sequence: CASKGAGRMTEAFF. The CDR3, as DNA: TGTGCCAGTAAGGGGGCGGGGAGGATGACTGAAGCTTTCTTT. The chain couples TRBV19 to TRBJ1-1; 7 nucleotides agree with TRBD1. The CDR3 totals 14 residues. Germline CDR1 and CDR2: LNHDA and SQIVND (reference sequence). Trimming removed 7 bases from V and 5 bases from J; junction bases left unmatched: 10.

This chain uses TRBV5-1 with TRBJ2-3; the D gene is possibly TRBD1 (6 bases). V lost 4 bases, J lost 5 bases, and 14 bases lay in between. The CDR3 length is 14 residues. CDR1 is SGHRS, CDR2 YFSETQ, per germline. In nucleotides, the CDR3 is TGCGCCAGCAGCCCCCGGGACAAAGGAGATACGCAGTATTTT. Amino acid sequence: CASSPRDKGDTQYF.

The J gene is TRBJ2-3, the V gene TRBV6-2 or TRBV6-3, with 7 positions matching TRBD1. The CDR3 length is 15 residues. The junction had 5 bases not matched to a gene; V was cut back by 5 bases and J by 0 bases. Germline CDR1 is MNHEY and CDR2 is SVGEGT. CDR3 coding DNA: TGTGCCAGCAGTCGTAGGGGGCCGAGCACAGATACGCAGTATTTT. Translated, it gives CASSRRGPSTDTQYF.

The chain is built from TRBV9 and TRBJ2-7; possible D gene TRBD2, 5 bases. Germline-derived CDR1 and CDR2 are SGDLS and YYNGEE. The length of the CDR3 is 15 residues. V lost 3 bases and J lost 4, with 17 bases in between. The CDR3 bases are TGTGCCAGCAGCGAGAGCGGTATCTCTCGGTACGAGCAGTACTTC. Translation gives CASSESGISRYEQYF.

The chain has TRBV5-1 and TRBJ2-7; a weak D match, TRBD1 (5 bases). The CDR3 length is 15 residues. CDR1 and CDR2 (germline): SGHRS, YFSETQ. The V end lost 0 bases, the J end lost 6 bases, and 16 bases lay between the germline ends. The CDR3 here is CASSLEGARPSEQYF. The CDR3 coding sequence is TGCGCCAGCAGCTTGGAAGGGGCTCGGCCCTCCGAGCAGTACTTC.

The rearrangement joins TRBV19 to TRBJ2-7; no clear D gene. V lost 9 bases and J 6 bases, leaving 12 bases between the germline ends. Germline loops: CDR1 LNHDA, CDR2 SQIVND (reference sequence). The CDR3 covers 11 residues. The CDR3, as DNA: TGTGCCAGCAGTGGCGGATTCGAGCAGTACTTC. Its translation is CASSGGFEQYF. Combining the CDR3 with reference TRBV19 and TRBJ2-7 gives the whole variable domain DGGITQSPKYLFRKEGQNVTLSCEQNLNHDAMYWYRQDPGQGLRLIYYSQIVNDFQKGDIAEGYSVSREKKESFPLTVTSAQKNPTAFYLCASSGGFEQYFGPGTRLTVT.

This chain joins TRBV6-5 and TRBJ2-3; D is possibly TRBD1 (6 bases). Trimming removed 6 bases at V and 4 bases at J, with 11 bases between. Germline lookup yields CDR1 MNHEY and CDR2 SVGAGI. CDR3 length: 13 amino acids. CDR3 nucleotide sequence: TGTGCCAGCAGAAAGGGGGTCCCAGATACGCAGTATTTT. It translates to CASRKGVPDTQYF.

This rearrangement joins TRBV4-2 to TRBJ1-1, with D possibly matching TRBD1 (5 bases). V lost 1 base to trimming and J lost 6 bases, with 15 bases between them. The CDR3 spans 15 residues. Germline CDR1 reads LGHNA; CDR2 reads YNFKEQ. The CDR3 sequence: CASSQGEAGRSEAFF. In nucleotides, the CDR3 is TGTGCCAGCAGCCAAGGAGAAGCAGGGAGGTCTGAAGCTTTCTTT.

The J gene is TRBJ1-1, the V gene TRBV12-5; 7 bases are a match to TRBD1. This CDR3 spans 12 amino acids. The junction had 7 bases not matched to a gene; V was cut back by 4 bases and J by 11 bases. Germline CDR1 and CDR2: LGHNT and FRNRAP. CDR3 loop: CASGYPTGTAFF. Written as DNA, the CDR3 is TGTGCTAGTGGTTACCCGACAGGGACGGCTTTCTTT.

This chain links TRBV4-2 with TRBJ2-5, with 9 bases matching TRBD2. The V and J ends lost 11 bases and 4 bases, in that order; junction bases with no gene match: 17. The CDR3 consists of 16 residues. The V gene's germline CDR1 is LGHNA and CDR2 YNFKEQ. For the CDR3, the DNA is TGTGCCCGCCCCCACCACGGCGGGGGGGGGACAGAGACCCAGTACTTC. Translation gives CARPHHGGGGTETQYF.